These T cell receptor beta chains were read from a single sample in a study of Graves' ophthalmopathy and Graves' hyperthyroidism. TCRdb recomputed calls from the multiplex PCR reads with MiXCR, one row per CDR3 protein. The data show about 740,000 distinct CDR3 sequences, with roughly 40% seen just once and 44% held by the top ten. Sequenced input: peripheral blood. The receptors come from an adult man with Graves' ophthalmopathy. CDR3s include the opening cysteine and the closing phenylalanine or tryptophan. D genes are given only for firm matches. Clone size is given for some rows only: seen once, a few or many times, or a class if the clone is expanded.

TGCAGTGCAGCTACAGGGCTTAACTATGGCTACACCTTC	CSAATGLNYGYTF	NA	TRBV20-1	many	TRBJ1-2
TGTGCCAGCAGCTTTTCTGGAAACACCGTATATTTT	CASSFSGNTVYF	NA	TRBV7-8	NA	TRBJ1-3
TGTGCCAGCAGCGTCGTAAGCTCTGGAAACACCATATATTTT	CASSVVSSGNTIYF	NA	TRBV6-5	few	TRBJ1-3
TGTGCCAGCAGTGAAGCGCCATCTGGGTCCGGGGCCAACGTCCTGACTTTC	CASSEAPSGSGANVLTF	NA	TRBV2	many	TRBJ2-6
TGCAGTGCTAGAATCACAGGGAGCCCATATGGCTACACCTTC	CSARITGSPYGYTF	NA	TRBV20-1	many	TRBJ1-2
TGCAGCGGTCGGACAGCTCAAGAGACCCAGTACTTC	CSGRTAQETQYF	NA	TRBV20-1	NA	TRBJ2-5
TGCAGCGTGGACCCTCATGATAACACTGAAGCTTTCTTT	CSVDPHDNTEAFF	NA	TRBV29-1	many	TRBJ1-1
TGTGCCAGCAAGGCGCCGGGACATAAGGGAGAGACCCAGTACTTC	CASKAPGHKGETQYF	NA	TRBV10-3	NA	TRBJ2-5
TGTGCCAGCAGTGAACCCCTAGCGGGGGCCTCCCAAGAGACCCAGTACTTC	CASSEPLAGASQETQYF	TRBD2	TRBV2	few	TRBJ2-5
TGTGCCAGCAGCACGCGACCCTACGAGCAGTACTTC	CASSTRPYEQYF	NA	TRBV3-1	few	TRBJ2-7
TGTGCCAGCAGCAGGACTAGCGGGAGGAGGGAGACCCAGTACTTC	CASSRTSGRRETQYF	TRBD2	TRBV7-9	many	TRBJ2-5
TGTGCCAGCAGCAGACCGGGACACTACTCCTACGAGCAGTACTTC	CASSRPGHYSYEQYF	NA	TRBV6-2/TRBV6-3	NA	TRBJ2-7
TGTGCCAGCAGAAATGGGGACAGCTCCTACGAGCAGTACTTC	CASRNGDSSYEQYF	TRBD1	TRBV10-3	few	TRBJ2-7
TGCAGTGCTAGCCCGGGACAGGGGTCGGGGGAGCAGTACTTC	CSASPGQGSGEQYF	TRBD1	TRBV20-1	few	TRBJ2-7
TGTGCCAGCAGCTTAGGAGGGACAGGGGTCGAGCAGTACTTC	CASSLGGTGVEQYF	TRBD1	TRBV7-9	many	TRBJ2-7
TGCAGCGTTGCGGGGACACGGGGGGTGTTTTTT	CSVAGTRGVFF	NA	TRBV29-1	NA	TRBJ1-4
TGTGCCAGTTCTTGGACGTTGGCCCCCTATGGCTACACCTTC	CASSWTLAPYGYTF	NA	TRBV25-1	NA	TRBJ1-2
TGTGCCAGCAGCCAAGGGACAGGGGGTAATAATTCACCCCTCCACTTT	CASSQGTGGNNSPLHF	TRBD1	TRBV14	many	TRBJ1-6
TGCAGCGTTGAGACGGAGACAGGGCCATCCTACGAGCAGTACTTC	CSVETETGPSYEQYF	TRBD1	TRBV29-1	NA	TRBJ2-7
TGTGCCAGCAGCGGGGGTCGAGGGGTTGGCTACACCTTC	CASSGGRGVGYTF	NA	TRBV9	few	TRBJ1-2
TGTGCCAGCAGTGTAGGTCTCGGCCAGGGTGGTGTGGAGACCCAGTACTTC	CASSVGLGQGGVETQYF	NA	TRBV2	many	TRBJ2-5
TGTGCCAGCAGCGCCATGGGGCGGTATGGCTACGAGCAGTACTTC	CASSAMGRYGYEQYF	NA	TRBV2	NA	TRBJ2-7
TGCAGTGCTAGAGACGGCGGAAAATTCTCTGGAAACACCATATATTTT	CSARDGGKFSGNTIYF	NA	TRBV20-1	NA	TRBJ1-3
TGCAGTGCTATACTAGCGGGAGGGCCAAGCATTCAGTACTTC	CSAILAGGPSIQYF	TRBD2	TRBV20-1	NA	TRBJ2-4
TGTGCCAGCAGTCAGGTCCGGACAGGGGCCCCCTACGAGCAGTACTTC	CASSQVRTGAPYEQYF	TRBD1	TRBV7-9	few	TRBJ2-7
TGTGCCAGCAGCCAAGATGCTAGCGGGAGTGGAGAGACCCAGTACTTC	CASSQDASGSGETQYF	TRBD2	TRBV4-2	few	TRBJ2-5
TGTGCCAGCCAGCTCAGGGGGCGATCACCCCTCCACTTT	CASQLRGRSPLHF	TRBD1	TRBV25-1	NA	TRBJ1-6
TGTGCCAGCAGAAGACAGGGATGGTATGGCTACACCTTC	CASRRQGWYGYTF	TRBD1	TRBV6-1	many	TRBJ1-2
TGTGCCAGCAGCTATCTGACGGGGGGGCCGTACACCGGGGAGCTGTTTTTT	CASSYLTGGPYTGELFF	TRBD2	TRBV25-1	NA	TRBJ2-2